This T cell receptor beta chain was identified in a study of regulatory T cells in long-lasting Graves disease. Documented time point: newly diagnosed GD, antithyroid drugs for less than 3 months. Making the TCR library involved RNA that had been extracted from PBMCs. This clonotype has ten or more counts. Library construction for TCR beta used iRepertoire HTBI primers and Arm-PCR of CDR3 regions. TCRdb re-called the multiplex PCR reads with MiXCR, one entry per CDR3 protein. The data contain under 300,000 distinct CDR3 sequences, about 16% of them singletons. This CDR3 has 14 residues. V lost 3 bases, J lost 7 bases, and 13 bases lay in between. The V gene's germline CDR1 is SGHVS and CDR2 FQNEAQ.

J is TRBJ2-1 and V is TRBV7-8; tentative D call: TRBD1 (5 bases). Source: peripheral blood mononuclear cells (PBMCs), taken at new diagnosis, from a patient treated with antithyroid drugs. The source is a female donor with Graves disease. Here the CDR3 DNA reads TGTGCCAGCAGCTTCCCTCCAGGGAATAATGAGCAGTTCTTC. Translated: CASSFPPGNNEQFF.